This TCR beta chain was sequenced in a study of sequential checkpoint blockade in melanoma. As for the study in general: Patients were randomized 1:1 to nivolumab-then-ipilimumab or ipilimumab-then-nivolumab first-line. Maintenance nivolumab came after either treatment sequence.

Repertoires were generated with immunoSEQ multiplex PCR, while TCRdb's copy carries only in-frame clones and drops some. The table lists fewer than 15,000 clones, approximately 82% of them singletons, with 27% in the top ten. Treatment indicated: randomized to nivolumab then ipilimumab (arm A) or the reverse (arm B). Sorted cells were live CD3+CD8+, lacking CD19 and CD56, from PBMCs. The TCR originated in a human donor with melanoma. The sample in question was CD8+ T cells sorted from blood (inferred from file names), obtained from a patient given nivolumab and ipilimumab in sequence.

Here the CDR3 DNA reads TGCGCCAGCAGTTCCACCGGGACTAGCGGGAGGGGGCGGAAAGAGACCCAGTACTTC. This translates into CASSSTGTSGRGRKETQYF. The V call is TRBV5-1, the J call TRBJ2-5; 16 nucleotides align to TRBD2. The CDR3 is 19 amino acids. Looked up from germline, CDR1 is SGHRS and CDR2 is YFSETQ. V shed 5 bases and J 3 bases; nucleotides not matched to a gene: 13.